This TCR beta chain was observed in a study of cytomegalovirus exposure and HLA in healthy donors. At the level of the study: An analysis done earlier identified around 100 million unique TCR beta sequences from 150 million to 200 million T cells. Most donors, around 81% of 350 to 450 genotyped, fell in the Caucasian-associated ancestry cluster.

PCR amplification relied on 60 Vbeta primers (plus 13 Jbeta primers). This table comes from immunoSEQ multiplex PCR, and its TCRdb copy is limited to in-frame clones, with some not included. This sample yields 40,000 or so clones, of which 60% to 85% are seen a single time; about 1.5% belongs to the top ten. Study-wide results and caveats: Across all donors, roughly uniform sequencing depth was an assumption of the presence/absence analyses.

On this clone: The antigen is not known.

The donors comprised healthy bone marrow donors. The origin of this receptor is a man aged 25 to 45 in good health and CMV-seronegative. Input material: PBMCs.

For the CDR3, the DNA is TGTGCCAGCAGCCAAGATTTGGGACAGGGGGCGCGGTACGAGCAGTACTTC. It yields the protein CASSQDLGQGARYEQYF. The gene calls are TRBV4-2 and TRBJ2-7; 12 positions agree with TRBD1. The CDR3 totals 17 residues. The junction had 7 bases not matched to a gene; V was cut back by 0 bases and J by 4 bases. Germline V lookup: CDR1 LGHNA, CDR2 YNFKEQ.